Listed below are T cell receptor beta chains from one sample, sequenced in a study of blood T cell repertoires in COVID-19. Libraries were prepared by immunoSEQ multiplex PCR; TCRdb keeps only in-frame clonotypes and omits some of them. The sample consists of approximately 220,000 clones, less than 90% of them appearing once. Input material: peripheral blood. The origin of the receptors is a man aged 35 to 55 with acute or convalescent COVID-19. Each CDR3 is given with its conserved first and last residue. Fields, in order: clone size, D gene, V gene, J gene, CDR3 DNA, CDR3 protein. A D gene is named only where the DNA matches it firmly. Not every row has a clone size; where given, it reads once, few, many or a size class.

clone size: -
D gene: TRBD1
V gene: TRBV6-1
J gene: TRBJ2-1
CDR3 DNA: TGTGCCAGCAGTGACGTCGGGACAGTATACGACAATGAGCAGTTCTTC
CDR3 protein: CASSDVGTVYDNEQFF

clone size: -
D gene: TRBD2
V gene: TRBV3-1/TRBV3-2
J gene: TRBJ2-5
CDR3 DNA: TGTGCCAGCAGCCAAGATTTGCTAGCGGGGAACCAAGAGACCCAGTACTTC
CDR3 protein: CASSQDLLAGNQETQYF

clone size: -
D gene: -
V gene: TRBV6-2/TRBV6-3
J gene: TRBJ1-1
CDR3 DNA: TGTGCCAGCAGTCGGGAGTACACTGAAGCTTTCTTT
CDR3 protein: CASSREYTEAFF

clone size: -
D gene: -
V gene: TRBV7-6
J gene: TRBJ1-3
CDR3 DNA: TGTGCCAGCAGCTTATCAGGGGCCACCTCTGGAAACACCATATATTTT
CDR3 protein: CASSLSGATSGNTIYF

clone size: -
D gene: TRBD1
V gene: TRBV30
J gene: TRBJ1-6
CDR3 DNA: TGTGCCTTGGCGAGAGACAGGGACGGTTCACCCCTCCACTTT
CDR3 protein: CALARDRDGSPLHF

clone size: -
D gene: -
V gene: TRBV27
J gene: TRBJ2-7
CDR3 DNA: TGTGCCAGCAGGACAGGTACGTCCTACGAGCAGTACTTC
CDR3 protein: CASRTGTSYEQYF

clone size: once
D gene: TRBD2
V gene: TRBV7-7
J gene: TRBJ2-5
CDR3 DNA: TGTGCCAGCAGCTTAGGAGCGGGGGGGCCTGGGGAGACCCAGTACTTC
CDR3 protein: CASSLGAGGPGETQYF

clone size: -
D gene: -
V gene: TRBV2
J gene: TRBJ2-3
CDR3 DNA: TGTGCCAGCAGTGGACAGAATACGCAGTATTTT
CDR3 protein: CASSGQNTQYF

clone size: once
D gene: -
V gene: TRBV20-1
J gene: TRBJ1-2
CDR3 DNA: TGCAGCACCCAGTCTAACTATGGCTACACCTTC
CDR3 protein: CSTQSNYGYTF

clone size: few
D gene: TRBD2
V gene: TRBV3-1/TRBV3-2
J gene: TRBJ2-3
CDR3 DNA: TGTGCCAGCAGCCCCGTGGGGGGGGGATCAAAAAATACGCAGTATTTT
CDR3 protein: CASSPVGGGSKNTQYF

clone size: -
D gene: TRBD2
V gene: TRBV12-3/TRBV12-4
J gene: TRBJ2-1
CDR3 DNA: TGTGCCAGCCGGGGGGGCGCAAACAATGAGCAGTTCTTC
CDR3 protein: CASRGGANNEQFF